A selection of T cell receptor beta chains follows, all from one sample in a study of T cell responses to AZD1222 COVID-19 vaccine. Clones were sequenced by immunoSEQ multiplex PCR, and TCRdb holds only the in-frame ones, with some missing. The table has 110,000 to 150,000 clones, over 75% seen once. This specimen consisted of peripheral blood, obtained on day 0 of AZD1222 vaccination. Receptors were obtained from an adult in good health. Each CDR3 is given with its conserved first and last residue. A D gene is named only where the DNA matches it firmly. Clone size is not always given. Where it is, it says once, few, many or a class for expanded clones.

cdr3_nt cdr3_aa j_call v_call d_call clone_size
TGTGCCAGCAGCCCAAGCGCACCGGGAGGGCCAACTAACTATGGCTACACCTTC CASSPSAPGGPTNYGYTF TRBJ1-2 TRBV9 - -
TGTGCCAGCAGCTCCGGACTAGCGCTACGAACAGATACGCAGTATTTT CASSSGLALRTDTQYF TRBJ2-3 TRBV9 TRBD2 -
TGTGCCAGCAGCTTGGCGGGGTCCGTTGAAGCTTTCTTT CASSLAGSVEAFF TRBJ1-1 TRBV5-4 - -
TGTGCCAGCAGCCAGGCCGGGACAGGGAGCGGCTACACCTTC CASSQAGTGSGYTF TRBJ1-2 TRBV14 TRBD1 -
TGTGCCAGCAGTGAAGAGGGCGGGGAAGAGACCCAGTACTTC CASSEEGGEETQYF TRBJ2-5 TRBV2 - few
TGTGCCAGCAGCCAAGATATGGTAGGGGGTCAGAAGCAGTTCTTC CASSQDMVGGQKQFF TRBJ2-1 TRBV3-1/TRBV3-2 - -
TGTGCCAGCAGTGTCGGAAGCGGGGGAGCCACAGATACGCAGTATTTT CASSVGSGGATDTQYF TRBJ2-3 TRBV2 TRBD2 -
TGCGCCAGCAGCTTGGGCCCGGGGTTGAACACTGAAGCTTTCTTT CASSLGPGLNTEAFF TRBJ1-1 TRBV5-1 - -
TGTGCCAGCAGCCTCGGACTAGCGGGAGATTCCTACGAGCAGTACTTC CASSLGLAGDSYEQYF TRBJ2-7 TRBV9 TRBD2 -
TGTGCCAGCAGCTTACGTCCAGGGCGAGGAGATACGCAGTATTTT CASSLRPGRGDTQYF TRBJ2-3 TRBV7-3 - -
TGTGCCAGCATAAGAATGATGGGGCTTCGATACGAGCAGTACTTC CASIRMMGLRYEQYF TRBJ2-7 TRBV5-6 - -
TGCGCCAGCAGCCAAGGGTCCTACAATGAGCAGTTCTTC CASSQGSYNEQFF TRBJ2-1 TRBV4-3 - -
TGTGCCTGGAGTCCAAAAGACAGGGGGCGGCATCAGCCCCAGCATTTT CAWSPKDRGRHQPQHF TRBJ1-5 TRBV30 TRBD1 -
TGTGCCAGCAGCTCAACTTCAGGGTCGGCCGGGGAGCTGTTTTTT CASSSTSGSAGELFF TRBJ2-2 TRBV11-3 - -
TGTGCCAGCAGGTACCGAGGGACAGCCAATAATTCACCCCTCCACTTT CASRYRGTANNSPLHF TRBJ1-6 TRBV6-5 TRBD1 -
TGTGCCAGCACCCCCGTCCCGGATACGCAGTATTTT CASTPVPDTQYF TRBJ2-3 TRBV6-5 - -
TGTGCCAGCAGCCCGCAGGGGGCGGTGAACACTGAAGCTTTCTTT CASSPQGAVNTEAFF TRBJ1-1 TRBV9 TRBD1 -
TGTGCCAGCAGGGTAAATCGGCCCCAGCATTTT CASRVNRPQHF TRBJ1-5 TRBV5-5 - once
TGTGCCAGCAGCTTAGGCTTATATGGGACTGGGGCCAACGTCCTGACTTTC CASSLGLYGTGANVLTF TRBJ2-6 TRBV7-9 - once
TGTGCCAGCAGGGGGTCAGGGGACACTGAAGCTTTCTTT CASRGSGDTEAFF TRBJ1-1 TRBV5-4 - -
TGTGCCAGCAGTGATGGGTTGGGGGCGAGAGCTGAAGCTTTCTTT CASSDGLGARAEAFF TRBJ1-1 TRBV25-1 - -
TGTGCCAGTAGTATTCGAACTAGCCAAGGAACCAAAAACATTCAGTACTTC CASSIRTSQGTKNIQYF TRBJ2-4 TRBV19 - once
TGTGCCAGCAGCAATCTAGCGGCCCAAGAGACCCAGTACTTC CASSNLAAQETQYF TRBJ2-5 TRBV7-9 TRBD2 few
TGTGCCAGCAGTCAGAGGGGTTCTAGCACAGATACGCAGTATTTT CASSQRGSSTDTQYF TRBJ2-3 TRBV6-5 - -
TGTGCCAGCAGTTTCTTCCAACGGTCACCCCTCCACTTT CASSFFQRSPLHF TRBJ1-6 TRBV27 - few
TGTGCCAGCAGTAAAGGACCACAGGGGGAAGCTGGAAACACCATATATTTT CASSKGPQGEAGNTIYF TRBJ1-3 TRBV6-1 TRBD1 -
TGTGCCTGGAGTGAAGGCGGGGGGACCCAAAACATTCAGTACTTC CAWSEGGGTQNIQYF TRBJ2-4 TRBV30 TRBD2 once
TGTGCCAGCAGCCAAGATCCCGGGAGCGAGCCCTACAATGAGCAGTTCTTC CASSQDPGSEPYNEQFF TRBJ2-1 TRBV4-2 - -
TGTGCCAGCAGAGTGGAAAAACTGTTTTTT CASRVEKLFF TRBJ1-4 TRBV2 - -
TGTGCCAGCAGCCAAGGGGGGCTAGCGGGGGCAAATGAGCAGTTCTTC CASSQGGLAGANEQFF TRBJ2-1 TRBV3-1/TRBV3-2 TRBD2 -
TGTGCCAGCACTAGCGGAGGGACTCAAGAGACCCAGTACTTC CASTSGGTQETQYF TRBJ2-5 TRBV2 TRBD2 -
TGTGCCAGCAGCCAAGGGGTATCGAGGCAGTACTTC CASSQGVSRQYF TRBJ2-7 TRBV3-1/TRBV3-2 - -
TGTGCCAGCAGCGTAGACACAGGGGCGTTAGATGACTACACCTTC CASSVDTGALDDYTF TRBJ1-2 TRBV9 TRBD1 -
TGTGCCAGCAGTGAAACCCAGGGCGGCTGGGAGACCCAGTACTTC CASSETQGGWETQYF TRBJ2-5 TRBV6-1 - -
TGTGCCAGCAGCTTAGTTCAGGCCAGCTCCTACAATGAGCAGTTCTTC CASSLVQASSYNEQFF TRBJ2-1 TRBV7-8 - -
TGTGCCAGCAGCGCCGGATCACGCCCAGCCGGGGAGCTGTTTTTT CASSAGSRPAGELFF TRBJ2-2 TRBV21-1 - once
TGCGCCAGCAGCTTGGCCGGGACAGGGGCCCAGATTCACGAGCAGTACTTC CASSLAGTGAQIHEQYF TRBJ2-7 TRBV5-1 TRBD1 -
TGTGCCAGTACCCCCGGTGGGGCGAACACTGAAGCTTTCTTT CASTPGGANTEAFF TRBJ1-1 TRBV19 - -
TGTGCCAGCAGTACTACAGGGGTCCCGAACACTGAAGCTTTCTTT CASSTTGVPNTEAFF TRBJ1-1 TRBV3-1/TRBV3-2 TRBD1 -
TGTGCCTGGAGCACCTGGGGGGTAGCGGGAGGGGATGAGCAGTTCTTC CAWSTWGVAGGDEQFF TRBJ2-1 TRBV30 TRBD2 -
TGTGCCAGTAGTCCCGGACAGGGGAATCGGGAGCAGTACTTC CASSPGQGNREQYF TRBJ2-7 TRBV19 TRBD1 -
TGTGCCAGCAGGTACTACGGTGGGATGGGTGAGCAGTTCTTC CASRYYGGMGEQFF TRBJ2-1 TRBV7-2 - -
TGTGCCAGCAGTGATGGAGGGGGCAGATCCTACAATGAGCAGTTCTTC CASSDGGGRSYNEQFF TRBJ2-1 TRBV6-1 - once
TGTGCCAGCAGTTTAGTGGTGACTACCTACGAGCAGTACTTC CASSLVVTTYEQYF TRBJ2-7 TRBV28 - -
TGTGCCAGCAGGCCTCCGACTAGCGGTTTCTCCTACGAGCAGTACTTC CASRPPTSGFSYEQYF TRBJ2-7 TRBV5-8 TRBD2 -
TGTGCCAGCAGCCCCGGGGGTGGAAGGAGAGGGGCCAACGTCCTGACTTTC CASSPGGGRRGANVLTF TRBJ2-6 TRBV7-2 - -
TGTGCCACCCAGGGGCCTACCAACACCGGGGAGCTGTTTTTT CATQGPTNTGELFF TRBJ2-2 TRBV7-3 - -
TGTGCCAGCAGCTTAGGTGATTTCCGATATAGCAATCAGCCCCAGCATTTT CASSLGDFRYSNQPQHF TRBJ1-5 TRBV13 - -
TGTGCCAGCAGTCCACCCGGTCGGACTGCGTATGAGCAGTTCTTC CASSPPGRTAYEQFF TRBJ2-1 TRBV6-5 - once
TGTGCCAGCAGCGTAGCTCAGGGGCAGGGGGCCACTAATGAAAAACTGTTTTTT CASSVAQGQGATNEKLFF TRBJ1-4 TRBV9 TRBD1 -